This T cell receptor (beta chain) is from a study of T cell responses to AZD1222 COVID-19 vaccine. In regard to this clone: The antigen is unknown.

The protocol was immunoSEQ multiplex PCR, while the TCRdb copy is restricted to in-frame clones and leaves out a portion. The sample has roughly 130,000 clones; 88% are singletons. Study-wide points: At baseline, just a handful of AZD1222 recipients tested seropositive. Per reports, nearly half of all spike-specific TCRs target regions that are unmutated in variants. After the peak T cell response, and only then, were repertoires sampled.

The origin of this receptor is an adult in good health. The specimen comprised peripheral blood, sampled on day 0 of MenACWY control vaccination.

The CDR3 sequence is CASSNTRGYTF. The DNA of the CDR3 is TGTGCCAGCAGTAATACTAGGGGCTACACCTTC. This chain joins TRBV28 and TRBJ1-2; D is uncertain. There are 11 residues in the CDR3. CDR1 and CDR2 (germline): MDHEN, SYDVKM. V dropped 5 bases and J dropped 8 bases, with 9 bases sitting between them.